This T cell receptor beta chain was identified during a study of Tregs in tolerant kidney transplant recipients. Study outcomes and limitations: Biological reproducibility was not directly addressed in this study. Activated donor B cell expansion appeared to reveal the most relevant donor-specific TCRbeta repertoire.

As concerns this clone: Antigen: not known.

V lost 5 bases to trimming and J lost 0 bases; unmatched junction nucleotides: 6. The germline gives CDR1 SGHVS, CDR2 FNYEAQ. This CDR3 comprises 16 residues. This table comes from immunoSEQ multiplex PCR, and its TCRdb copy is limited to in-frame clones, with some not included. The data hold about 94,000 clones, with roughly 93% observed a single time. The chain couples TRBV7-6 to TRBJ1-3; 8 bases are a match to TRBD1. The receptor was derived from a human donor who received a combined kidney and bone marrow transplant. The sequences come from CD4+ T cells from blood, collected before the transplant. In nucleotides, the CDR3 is TGTGCCAGCAGCCGGAGCGGACAGGGCTCTGGAAACACCATATATTTT. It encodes CASSRSGQGSGNTIYF. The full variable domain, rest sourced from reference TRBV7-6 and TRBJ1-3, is GAGVSQSPRYKVTKRGQDVALRCDPISGHVSLYWYRQALGQGPEFLTYFNYEAQQDKSGLPNDRFSAERPEGSISTLTIQRTEQRDSAMYRCASSRSGQGSGNTIYFGEGSWLTVV.